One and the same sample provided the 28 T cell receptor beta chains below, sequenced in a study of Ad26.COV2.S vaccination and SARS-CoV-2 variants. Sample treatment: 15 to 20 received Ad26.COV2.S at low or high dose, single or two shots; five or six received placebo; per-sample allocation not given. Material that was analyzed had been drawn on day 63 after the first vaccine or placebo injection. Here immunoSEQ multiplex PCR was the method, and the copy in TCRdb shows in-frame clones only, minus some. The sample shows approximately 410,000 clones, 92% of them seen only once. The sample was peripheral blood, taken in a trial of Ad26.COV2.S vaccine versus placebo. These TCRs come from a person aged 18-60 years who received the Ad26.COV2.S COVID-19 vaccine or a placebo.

CDR3 coding DNA: TGTGCCAGCAGCTTAGCGCCTAGCGGGGGCCAAGATACGCAGTATTTT. Translated, it gives CASSLAPSGGQDTQYF. The chain joins TRBV7-2 to TRBJ2-3, with 10 bases aligning to TRBD2. The J segment lost 5 bases and the V segment lost 0 bases, leaving 5 bases of the junction unmatched. The CDR3 totals 16 residues. Germline CDR1 and CDR2: SGHTA and FQGNSA.

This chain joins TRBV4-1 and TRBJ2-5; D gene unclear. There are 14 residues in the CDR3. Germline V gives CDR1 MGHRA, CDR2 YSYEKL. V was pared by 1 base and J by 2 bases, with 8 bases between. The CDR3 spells CASSQGDWQETQYF. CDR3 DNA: TGCGCCAGCAGCCAAGGCGACTGGCAAGAGACCCAGTACTTC.

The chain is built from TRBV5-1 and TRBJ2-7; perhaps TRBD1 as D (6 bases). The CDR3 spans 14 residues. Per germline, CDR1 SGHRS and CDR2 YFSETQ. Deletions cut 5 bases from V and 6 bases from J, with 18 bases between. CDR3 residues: CASRNLRDTFEQYF. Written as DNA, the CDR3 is TGCGCCAGCAGAAATTTACGGGACACCTTCGAGCAGTACTTC.

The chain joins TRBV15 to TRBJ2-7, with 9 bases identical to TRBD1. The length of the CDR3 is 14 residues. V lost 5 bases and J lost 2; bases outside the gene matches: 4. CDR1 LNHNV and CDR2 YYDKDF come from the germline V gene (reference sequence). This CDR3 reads CATSSDRGTYEQYF. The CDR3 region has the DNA TGTGCCACCAGCTCCGACAGGGGGACCTACGAGCAGTACTTC.

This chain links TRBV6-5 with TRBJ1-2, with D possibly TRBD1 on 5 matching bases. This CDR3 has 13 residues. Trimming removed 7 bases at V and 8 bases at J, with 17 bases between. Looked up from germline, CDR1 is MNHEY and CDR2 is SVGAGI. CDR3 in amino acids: CASKQGGTGGYTF. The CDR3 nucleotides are TGTGCCAGCAAGCAGGGTGGGACTGGCGGCTACACCTTC.

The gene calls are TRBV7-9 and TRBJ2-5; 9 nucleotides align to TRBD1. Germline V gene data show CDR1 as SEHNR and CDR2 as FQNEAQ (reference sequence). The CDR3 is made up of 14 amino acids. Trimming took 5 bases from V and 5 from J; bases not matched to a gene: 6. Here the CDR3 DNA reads TGTGCCAGCAGCCGGACAGGGGAGTTGGAGACCCAGTACTTC. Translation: CASSRTGELETQYF.

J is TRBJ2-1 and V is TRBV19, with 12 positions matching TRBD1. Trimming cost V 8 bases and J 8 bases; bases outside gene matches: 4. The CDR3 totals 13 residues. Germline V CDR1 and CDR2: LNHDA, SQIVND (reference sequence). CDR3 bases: TGTGCCAGTTCCGGGACAGGGGGCCATGAGCAGTTCTTC. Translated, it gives CASSGTGGHEQFF.

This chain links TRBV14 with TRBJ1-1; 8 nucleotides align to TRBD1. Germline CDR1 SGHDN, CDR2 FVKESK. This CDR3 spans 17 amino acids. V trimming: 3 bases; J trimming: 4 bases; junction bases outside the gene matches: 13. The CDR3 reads CASSHWGRGRVSTEAFF. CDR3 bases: TGTGCCAGCAGCCATTGGGGCAGGGGGCGGGTTAGCACTGAAGCTTTCTTT.

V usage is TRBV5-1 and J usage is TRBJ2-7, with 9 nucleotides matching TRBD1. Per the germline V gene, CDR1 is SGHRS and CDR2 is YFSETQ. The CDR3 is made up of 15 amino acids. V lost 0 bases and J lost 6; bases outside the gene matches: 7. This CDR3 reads CASSLAGDRETEQYF. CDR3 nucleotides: TGCGCCAGCAGCTTGGCTGGGGACAGGGAGACCGAGCAGTACTTC.

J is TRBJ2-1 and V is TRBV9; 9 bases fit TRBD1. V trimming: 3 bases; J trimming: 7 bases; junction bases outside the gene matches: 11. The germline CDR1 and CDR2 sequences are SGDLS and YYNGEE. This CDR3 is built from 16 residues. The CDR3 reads CASSETGTGLLNEQFF. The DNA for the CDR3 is TGTGCCAGCAGCGAGACCGGGACAGGGCTATTGAATGAGCAGTTCTTC.

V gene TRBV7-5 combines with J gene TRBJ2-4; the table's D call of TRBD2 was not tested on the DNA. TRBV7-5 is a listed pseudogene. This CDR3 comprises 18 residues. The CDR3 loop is CARSLGSGGKIAKNIQYF. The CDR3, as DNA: TGTGCCAGAAGCTTAGGGAGCGGGGGGAAAATAGCCAAAAACATTCAGTACTTC.

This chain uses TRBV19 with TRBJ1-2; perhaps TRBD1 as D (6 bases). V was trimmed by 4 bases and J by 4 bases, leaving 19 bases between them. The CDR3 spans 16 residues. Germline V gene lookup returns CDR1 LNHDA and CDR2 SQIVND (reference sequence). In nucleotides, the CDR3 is TGTGCCAGTAGTAATCGGCAGGGCCAAGGGGGCTATGGCTACACCTTC. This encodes CASSNRQGQGGYGYTF.

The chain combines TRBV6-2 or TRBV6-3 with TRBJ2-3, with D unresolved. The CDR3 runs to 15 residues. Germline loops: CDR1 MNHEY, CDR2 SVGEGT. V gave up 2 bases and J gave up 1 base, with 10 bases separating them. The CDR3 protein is CASSYLTRRTDTQYF. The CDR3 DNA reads TGTGCCAGCAGTTACCTAACCCGCCGCACAGATACGCAGTATTTT.

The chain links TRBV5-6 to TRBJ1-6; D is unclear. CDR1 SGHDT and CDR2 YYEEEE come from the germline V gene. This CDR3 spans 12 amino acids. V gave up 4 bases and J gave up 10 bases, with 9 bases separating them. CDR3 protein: CASSHNESPLHF. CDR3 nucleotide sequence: TGTGCCAGCAGCCACAACGAATCACCCCTCCACTTT.

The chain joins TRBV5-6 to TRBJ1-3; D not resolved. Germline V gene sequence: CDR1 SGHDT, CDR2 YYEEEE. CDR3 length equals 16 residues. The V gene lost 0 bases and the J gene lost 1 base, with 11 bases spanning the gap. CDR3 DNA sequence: TGTGCCAGCAGCTTGGATCTGGTTAGTTCTGGAAACACCATATATTTT. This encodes CASSLDLVSSGNTIYF. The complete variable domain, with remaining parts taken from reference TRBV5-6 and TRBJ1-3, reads DAGVTQSPTHLIKTRGQQVTLRCSPKSGHDTVSWYQQALGQGPQFIFQYYEEEERQRGNFPDRFSGHQFPNYSSELNVNALLLGDSALYLCASSLDLVSSGNTIYFGEGSWLTVV.

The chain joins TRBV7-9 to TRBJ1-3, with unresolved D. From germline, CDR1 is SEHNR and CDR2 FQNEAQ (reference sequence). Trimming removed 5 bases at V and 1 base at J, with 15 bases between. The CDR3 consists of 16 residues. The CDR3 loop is CASSPGGNRSGNTIYF. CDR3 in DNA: TGTGCCAGCAGCCCAGGCGGGAATCGATCTGGAAACACCATATATTTT. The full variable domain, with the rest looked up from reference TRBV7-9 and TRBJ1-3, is DTGVSQNPRHKITKRGQNVTFRCDPISEHNRLYWYRQTLGQGPEFLTYFQNEAQLEKSRLLSDRFSAERPKGSFSTLEIQRTEQGDSAMYLCASSPGGNRSGNTIYFGEGSWLTVV.

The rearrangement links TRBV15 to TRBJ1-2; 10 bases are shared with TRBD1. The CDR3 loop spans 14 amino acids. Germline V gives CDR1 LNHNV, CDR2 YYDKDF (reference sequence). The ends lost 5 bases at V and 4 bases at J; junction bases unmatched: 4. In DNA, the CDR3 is TGTGCCACCAGCGGAAGACAGGGGGCCTATGGCTACACCTTC. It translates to CATSGRQGAYGYTF.

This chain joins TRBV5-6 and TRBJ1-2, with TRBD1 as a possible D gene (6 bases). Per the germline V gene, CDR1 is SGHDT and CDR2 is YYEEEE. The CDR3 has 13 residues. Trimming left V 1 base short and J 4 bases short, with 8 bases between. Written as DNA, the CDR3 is TGTGCCAGCAGCTTGACAGGGAGCTATGGCTACACCTTC. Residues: CASSLTGSYGYTF.

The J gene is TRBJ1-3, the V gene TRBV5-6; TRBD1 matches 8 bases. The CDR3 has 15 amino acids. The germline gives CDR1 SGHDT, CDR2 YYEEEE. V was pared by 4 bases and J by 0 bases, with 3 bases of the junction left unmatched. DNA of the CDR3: TGTGCCAGCAGCAGGGACAGGTCCTCTGGAAACACCATATATTTT. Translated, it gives CASSRDRSSGNTIYF.

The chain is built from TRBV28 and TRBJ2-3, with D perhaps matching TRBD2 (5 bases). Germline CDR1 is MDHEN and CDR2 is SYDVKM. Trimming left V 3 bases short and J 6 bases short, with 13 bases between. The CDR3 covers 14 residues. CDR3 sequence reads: CASSFRESRDTQYF. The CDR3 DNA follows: TGTGCCAGCAGTTTTAGGGAGTCCCGGGATACGCAGTATTTT.

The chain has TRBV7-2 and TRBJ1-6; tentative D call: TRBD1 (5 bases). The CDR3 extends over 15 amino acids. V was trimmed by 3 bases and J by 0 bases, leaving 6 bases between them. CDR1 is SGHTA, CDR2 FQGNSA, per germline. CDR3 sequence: CASSLGGSYNSPLHF. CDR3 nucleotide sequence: TGTGCCAGCAGCTTGGGGGGCTCCTATAATTCACCCCTCCACTTT.

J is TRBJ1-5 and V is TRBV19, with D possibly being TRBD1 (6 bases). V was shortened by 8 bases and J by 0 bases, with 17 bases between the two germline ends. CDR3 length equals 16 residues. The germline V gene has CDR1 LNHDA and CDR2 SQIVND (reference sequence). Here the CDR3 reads CASGSLDSYSNQPQHF. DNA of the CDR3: TGTGCCAGTGGTTCCTTGGACAGCTATAGCAATCAGCCCCAGCATTTT.

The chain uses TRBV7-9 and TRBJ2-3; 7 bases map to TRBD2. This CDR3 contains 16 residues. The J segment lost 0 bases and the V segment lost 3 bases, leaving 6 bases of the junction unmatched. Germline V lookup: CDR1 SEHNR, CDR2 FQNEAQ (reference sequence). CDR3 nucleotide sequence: TGTGCCAGCAGCTTTGGGGGGGTCCTAAGCACAGATACGCAGTATTTT. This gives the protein CASSFGGVLSTDTQYF.

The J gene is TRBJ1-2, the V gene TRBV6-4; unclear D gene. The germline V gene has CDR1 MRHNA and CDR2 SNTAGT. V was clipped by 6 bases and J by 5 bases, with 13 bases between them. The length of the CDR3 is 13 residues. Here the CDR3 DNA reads TGTGCCAGCAGACAGTTTTGGAGATATGGCTACACCTTC. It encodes CASRQFWRYGYTF.

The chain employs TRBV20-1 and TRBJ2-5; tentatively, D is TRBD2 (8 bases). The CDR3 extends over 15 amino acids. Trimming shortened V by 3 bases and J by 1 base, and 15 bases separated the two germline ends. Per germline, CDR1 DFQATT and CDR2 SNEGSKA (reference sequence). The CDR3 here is CSASRTGLAQETQYF. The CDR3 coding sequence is TGCAGTGCTAGTAGGACAGGACTAGCCCAAGAGACCCAGTACTTC.

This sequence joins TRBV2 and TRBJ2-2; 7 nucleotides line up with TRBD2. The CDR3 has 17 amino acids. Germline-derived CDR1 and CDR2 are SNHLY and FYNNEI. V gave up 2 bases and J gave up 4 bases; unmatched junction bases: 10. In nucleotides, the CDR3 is TGTGCCAGCAGTGAAAACGGGGGAGGGTTAGGCACCGGGGAGCTGTTTTTT. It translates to CASSENGGGLGTGELFF.

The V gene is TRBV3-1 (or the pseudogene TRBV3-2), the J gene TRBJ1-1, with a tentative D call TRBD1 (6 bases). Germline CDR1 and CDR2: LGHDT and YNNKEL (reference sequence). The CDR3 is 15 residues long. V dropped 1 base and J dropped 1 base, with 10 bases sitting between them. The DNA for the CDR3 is TGTGCCAGCAGCCAAGGGCCGACAGGGAACACTGAAGCTTTCTTT. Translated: CASSQGPTGNTEAFF.

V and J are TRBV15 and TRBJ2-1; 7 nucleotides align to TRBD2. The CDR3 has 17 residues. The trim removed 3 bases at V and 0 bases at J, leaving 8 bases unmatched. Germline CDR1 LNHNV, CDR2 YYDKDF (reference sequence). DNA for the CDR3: TGTGCCACCAGCAGGCGAAGCGGGGCCAGCTCCTACAATGAGCAGTTCTTC. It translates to CATSRRSGASSYNEQFF. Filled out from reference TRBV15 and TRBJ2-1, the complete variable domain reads DAMVIQNPRYQVTQFGKPVTLSCSQTLNHNVMYWYQQKSSQAPKLLFHYYDKDFNNEADTPDNFQSRRPNTSFCFLDIRSPGLGDTAMYLCATSRRSGASSYNEQFFGPGTRLTVL.